The next 18 T cell receptor beta chains were all read from a single sample in a study of T-cell reconstitution after alpha-beta-depleted transplantation in children. It was with unique molecular identifiers that the TCRbeta library was prepared. TCRdb analysed the PCR reads with MiXCR anew, one entry per CDR3 protein. The sample holds 250,000 to 300,000 distinct CDR3 sequences, 10% seen once. The sequencing used PBMCs, collected before TCRalphabeta/CD19-depleted stem cell transplant. The receptors here all came from a boy under two years old with acute myeloid leukemia, due to receive a stem cell transplant.

Details on this clonotype: This may be a read error: a much more frequent sequence differs by one nucleotide. V gene TRBV29-1 combines with J gene TRBJ1-1; D may be TRBD1 (6 bases). The CDR3 sequence is 15 residues long. The germline V gene has CDR1 SQVTM and CDR2 ANQGSEA. The CDR3 DNA sequence: TGCAGCGTTGAACGGCAGGGGAGAGAGAACGCTGAAGCTTTCTTT. Amino acids: CSVERQGRENAEAFF. The full variable domain, rest sourced from reference TRBV29-1 and TRBJ1-1, is SAVISQKPSRDICQRGTSLTIQCQVDSQVTMMFWYRQQPGQSLTLIATANQGSEATYESGFVIDKFPISRPNLTFSTLTVSNMSPEDSSIYLCSVERQGRENAEAFFGQGTRLTVV.

This clonotype was observed many times. This chain connects TRBV7-2 to TRBJ2-4; maybe TRBD1 (6 bases). Trimming took off 5 bases at V and 6 bases at J, with 8 bases between the two ends. Germline CDR1 is SGHTA and CDR2 is FQGNSA. The CDR3 sequence is 12 residues long. The CDR3 DNA reads as TGTGCCAGCAGCACAGGGACAAACATTCAGTACTTC. Residues: CASSTGTNIQYF.

This clonotype was counted ten times or more. J is TRBJ2-2 and V is TRBV4-3; 8 nucleotides agree with TRBD1. The germline CDR1 and CDR2 sequences are LGHNA and YSLEER. The CDR3 spans 17 residues. V lost 1 base to trimming and J lost 3 bases; unmatched junction nucleotides: 7. The CDR3 loop reads CASSQARTGRHTGELFF. The CDR3 nucleotides read TGCGCCAGCAGCCAAGCGAGGACAGGGAGGCACACCGGGGAGCTGTTTTTT.

This clonotype came up many times. This chain uses TRBV6-5 with TRBJ2-1, with D tentatively TRBD2 (6 bases). This CDR3 region has 14 residues. Between the trimmed V and J ends, which lost 5 bases and 8 bases, there was a span of 16 bases. Germline lookup yields CDR1 MNHEY and CDR2 SVGAGI. The CDR3, as DNA: TGTGCCAGCAGTCACGTCGGGGGTAGCGATGAGCAGTTCTTC. Encoded protein: CASSHVGGSDEQFF.

The chain joins TRBV5-1 to TRBJ2-2, with D perhaps TRBD1 or TRBD2 (6 bases each). The CDR3 has 21 amino acids. V was cut by 4 bases and J by 3 bases, with 31 bases left in between. CDR1 is SGHRS, CDR2 YFSETQ, per germline. Here the CDR3 DNA reads TGCGCCAGCAGCCCACATCTGGTAGTCCTAACAGGAGGGGGGTACACCGGGGAGCTGTTTTTT. Residues: CASSPHLVVLTGGGYTGELFF.

The table lists this clonotype with many counts. The chain employs TRBV28 and TRBJ2-1, with 7 nucleotides matching TRBD1. The CDR3 has 14 amino acids. With 6 bases clipped from V and 4 bases from J, the junction kept 6 bases outside the gene matches. Germline CDR1 and CDR2: MDHEN and SYDVKM. The CDR3 nucleotides are TGTGCCAGCAGAAGACAGGGCTTATACAATGAGCAGTTCTTC. It translates to CASRRQGLYNEQFF.

This clonotype was picked up many times. DNA for the CDR3: TGTGCCATCAGTGAGTCGGGGAGCGGGAGACGCAATGAGCAGTTCTTC. This translates into CAISESGSGRRNEQFF. V gene TRBV10-3 combines with J gene TRBJ2-1; 8 nucleotides line up with TRBD2. Trimming at V came to 0 bases and at J to 6 bases, leaving 7 bases not matched to a gene. The germline V gene encodes CDR1 ENHRY and CDR2 SYGVKD. The CDR3 length is 16 residues.

This clonotype was observed at least ten times. The chain carries TRBV12-3 or TRBV12-4 and TRBJ2-3; 12 bases line up with TRBD2. Trimming cost V 4 bases and J 3 bases; bases outside gene matches: 2. This CDR3 has 15 residues. CDR3 DNA sequence: TGTGCCAGCAGTTCTAGCGGGGGGGGTACAGATACGCAGTATTTT. Encoded protein: CASSSSGGGTDTQYF.

This chain joins TRBV5-4 and TRBJ2-2; D is undetermined. Trimming stripped 1 base from V and 4 bases from J, with 8 bases between. The germline V gene encodes CDR1 SGHNT and CDR2 YYREEE (reference sequence). The CDR3 covers 14 residues. CDR3 sequence reads: CASSLPYSTGELFF. CDR3 nucleotides: TGTGCCAGCAGCTTGCCCTACAGCACCGGGGAGCTGTTTTTT.

The chain recombines TRBV24-1 with TRBJ2-7; no firm D call. V was pared by 3 bases and J by 4 bases, with 9 bases between. The CDR3 is 13 residues long. CDR1 is KGHDR, CDR2 SFDVKD, per germline. CDR3 loop: CATSDRGSYEQYF. The CDR3 DNA is TGTGCCACCAGTGATAGAGGCTCGTACGAGCAGTACTTC.

The sample holds a few counts of this clonotype. The rearrangement uses TRBV19 and TRBJ2-1; 10 nucleotides align to TRBD1. Per the germline V gene, CDR1 is LNHDA and CDR2 is SQIVND (reference sequence). J gave up 7 bases and V 9 bases, and 12 bases lay outside the gene matches. This CDR3 region has 15 residues. The CDR3 protein is CASTRGDRGRNEQFF. The CDR3 coding sequence is TGTGCCAGCACTCGTGGGGACAGGGGTAGGAATGAGCAGTTCTTC.

The table lists this clonotype with many counts. The chain links TRBV20-1 to TRBJ2-2; D is undetermined. Germline V lookup: CDR1 DFQATT, CDR2 SNEGSKA (reference sequence). The CDR3 is made up of 14 amino acids. V lost 0 bases to trimming and J lost 7 bases, with 12 bases between them. CDR3 loop: CSARDWSKSGELFF. The CDR3 DNA sequence: TGCAGTGCTAGAGATTGGTCGAAAAGCGGGGAGCTGTTTTTT.

This clonotype has a count of ten or more. CDR3 amino acids: CASSLTGRRGSYEQYF. The CDR3 nucleotides are TGTGCCAGCAGCTTGACAGGTAGAAGAGGTTCCTACGAGCAGTACTTC. The chain recombines TRBV5-5 with TRBJ2-7, with D maybe TRBD1 (5 bases). The CDR3 contains 16 residues. The germline CDR1 and CDR2 sequences are SGHKS and YYEKEE (reference sequence). V was pared by 1 base and J by 1 base, with 15 bases between.

This clonotype was detected a few times. The chain is built from TRBV9 and TRBJ2-3, with D unclear. V lost 5 bases to trimming and J lost 5 bases, with 12 bases between them. Germline loops: CDR1 SGDLS, CDR2 YYNGEE. This CDR3 region has 13 residues. The CDR3 region has the DNA TGTGCCAGCAGTGAGATGGGTATAGATACGCAGTATTTT. This codes for CASSEMGIDTQYF.

This clonotype was found many times. The genes are TRBV10-3 and TRBJ2-1; 9 nucleotides line up with TRBD1. V trimming: 3 bases; J trimming: 4 bases; junction bases outside the gene matches: 7. This CDR3 is 16 amino acids long. CDR1 and CDR2 from the germline V gene are ENHRY and SYGVKD. Written as DNA, the CDR3 is TGTGCCATCAGTGACCCGGGACAGGGTCCGTACAATGAGCAGTTCTTC. This sequence encodes CAISDPGQGPYNEQFF.

This clonotype was observed a few times. The V gene is TRBV9, the J gene TRBJ2-3; D possibly corresponds to TRBD2 (5 bases). The CDR3 loop spans 15 amino acids. Germline lookup yields CDR1 SGDLS and CDR2 YYNGEE. Trimming pared 0 bases from V and 2 bases from J, leaving 10 bases between. CDR3 residues: CASSVGPGNTDTQYF. CDR3 bases: TGTGCCAGCAGCGTAGGACCGGGGAACACAGATACGCAGTATTTT.

The gene calls are TRBV7-9 and TRBJ1-2, with 9 bases fitting TRBD1. The ends lost 1 base at V and 3 bases at J; junction bases unmatched: 9. The CDR3 has 17 residues. In germline, CDR1 is SEHNR, CDR2 FQNEAQ (reference sequence). The CDR3 reads CASSLGTARDRDYGYTF. The CDR3 coding sequence is TGTGCCAGCAGCTTAGGGACCGCCCGGGACAGGGACTATGGCTACACCTTC.

This clonotype was counted at least ten times. The chain is built from TRBV20-1 and TRBJ2-2; TRBD1 is a possible D gene (5 bases). The CDR3 has 15 residues. V was pared by 0 bases and J by 4 bases, with 12 bases between. Germline V gene data show CDR1 as DFQATT and CDR2 as SNEGSKA (reference sequence). The CDR3 DNA follows: TGCAGTGCTAGAGAATCAGAACAGGCCACCGGGGAGCTGTTTTTT. Its protein is CSARESEQATGELFF.